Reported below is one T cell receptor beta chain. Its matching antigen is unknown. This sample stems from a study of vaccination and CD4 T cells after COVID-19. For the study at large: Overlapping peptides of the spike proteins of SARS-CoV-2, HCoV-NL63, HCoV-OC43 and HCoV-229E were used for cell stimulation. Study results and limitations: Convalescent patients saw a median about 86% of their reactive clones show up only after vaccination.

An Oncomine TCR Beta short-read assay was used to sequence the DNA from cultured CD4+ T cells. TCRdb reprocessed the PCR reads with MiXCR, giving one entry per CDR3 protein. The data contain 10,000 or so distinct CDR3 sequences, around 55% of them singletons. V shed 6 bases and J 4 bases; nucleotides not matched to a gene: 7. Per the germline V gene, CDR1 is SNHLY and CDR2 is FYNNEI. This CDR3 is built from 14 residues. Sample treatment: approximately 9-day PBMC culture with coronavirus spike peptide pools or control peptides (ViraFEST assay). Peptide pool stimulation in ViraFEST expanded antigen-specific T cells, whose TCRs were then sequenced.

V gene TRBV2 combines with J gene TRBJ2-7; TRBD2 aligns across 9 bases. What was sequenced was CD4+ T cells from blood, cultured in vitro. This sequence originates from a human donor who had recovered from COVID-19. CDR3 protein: CASSLAGDGYEQYF. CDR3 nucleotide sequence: TGTGCCAGCAGCTTAGCGGGAGATGGGTACGAGCAGTACTTC.